What follows are 30 T cell receptor beta chains derived from one specimen sequenced in a study of beta chain features in type 1 diabetes. Reverse transcribing all isolated RNA meant expressed TCRB transcripts were sequenced. Here immunoSEQ multiplex PCR was the method, and the copy in TCRdb shows in-frame clones only, minus some. The table records hundreds of thousands of clones, about 14% of them present only once. The source material was naive CD4+ T cells from blood. The source is a man between 18 and 29 years old in good health.

The genes are TRBV7-9 and TRBJ2-4, with a tentative D call TRBD2 (5 bases). Germline V gene data show CDR1 as SEHNR and CDR2 as FQNEAQ (reference sequence). Trimming took off 1 base at V and 0 bases at J, with 13 bases between the two ends. This CDR3 has 17 amino acids. CDR3 sequence (DNA): TGTGCCAGCAGCTTAGGAACGGGGATTCTAGCCAAAAACATTCAGTACTTC. Translated: CASSLGTGILAKNIQYF. Combining the CDR3 with reference TRBV7-9 and TRBJ2-4 gives the whole variable domain DTGVSQNPRHKITKRGQNVTFRCDPISEHNRLYWYRQTLGQGPEFLTYFQNEAQLEKSRLLSDRFSAERPKGSFSTLEIQRTEQGDSAMYLCASSLGTGILAKNIQYFGAGTRLSVL.

In DNA form, the CDR3 reads TGTGCCAGCACCTCCTTTCCGGGTCCTGGAAACACCATATATTTT. Protein sequence: CASTSFPGPGNTIYF. The rearrangement links TRBV27 to TRBJ1-3; D gene unclear. V gave up 7 bases and J gave up 2 bases, with 15 bases separating them. The germline gives CDR1 MNHEY, CDR2 SMNVEV (reference sequence). This CDR3 contains 15 residues.

In its sample, this clone was seen a few times. The genes are TRBV15 and TRBJ1-1, with D hard to call. The CDR3 is 15 amino acids. The germline gives CDR1 LNHNV, CDR2 YYDKDF (reference sequence). V lost 0 bases to trimming and J lost 6 bases, with 14 bases between them. The CDR3 DNA is TGTGCCACCAGCAGAGATTACAGAACAGTATCTGAAGCTTTCTTT. Amino acids: CATSRDYRTVSEAFF.

The chain uses TRBV7-8 and TRBJ2-1; weak D call: TRBD1 (5 bases). Germline lookup yields CDR1 SGHVS and CDR2 FQNEAQ. There are 13 residues in the CDR3. V shed 6 bases and J shed 10 bases, with 16 bases lying between them. CDR3 region: CASSLVQGMEQFF. DNA of the CDR3: TGTGCCAGCAGTCTAGTCCAGGGAATGGAGCAGTTCTTC.

The chain couples TRBV4-2 to TRBJ2-5; D is perhaps TRBD2 (6 bases). Per the germline V gene, CDR1 is LGHNA and CDR2 is YNFKEQ. This CDR3 region has 15 residues. Trimming took off 1 base at V and 3 bases at J, with 12 bases between the two ends. The CDR3 DNA follows: TGTGCCAGCAGCCAAGGCGGGGATTGGAAAGAGACCCAGTACTTC. Protein: CASSQGGDWKETQYF.

V is TRBV19 and J is TRBJ2-2; D uncertain. CDR1 is LNHDA, CDR2 SQIVND, per germline (reference sequence). The V gene lost 5 bases and the J gene lost 4 bases, with 14 bases spanning the gap. The CDR3 runs to 15 residues. The CDR3 sequence: CASSVDTSVTGELFF. The CDR3 nucleotides are TGTGCCAGTAGTGTCGACACCTCGGTCACCGGGGAGCTGTTTTTT. The whole variable domain, remainder taken from reference TRBV19 and TRBJ2-2, is DGGITQSPKYLFRKEGQNVTLSCEQNLNHDAMYWYRQDPGQGLRLIYYSQIVNDFQKGDIAEGYSVSREKKESFPLTVTSAQKNPTAFYLCASSVDTSVTGELFFGEGSRLTVL.

The chain carries TRBV28 and TRBJ2-3; D might be TRBD2 (5 bases). V lost 1 base to trimming and J lost 0 bases, with 20 bases between them. Germline V gene lookup returns CDR1 MDHEN and CDR2 SYDVKM. This CDR3 has 19 amino acids. The CDR3 sequence: CASSLSPWSAGGSTDTQYF. The CDR3 nucleotides are TGTGCCAGCAGTTTATCCCCGTGGTCGGCGGGTGGAAGCACAGATACGCAGTATTTT.

The genes are TRBV7-2 and TRBJ2-2; D is undetermined. Trimming shortened V by 3 bases and J by 6 bases, and 8 bases separated the two germline ends. CDR1 and CDR2 from the germline V gene are SGHTA and FQGNSA. This CDR3 has 13 amino acids. In DNA, the CDR3 is TGTGCCAGCAGCTTCCGAGGACCCGGGGAGCTGTTTTTT. It translates to CASSFRGPGELFF.

As DNA, the CDR3 is TGTGCCAGCAGTTTCACAGCTAATGAAAAACTGTTTTTT. This encodes CASSFTANEKLFF. J is TRBJ1-4 and V is TRBV7-2; unclear D gene. CDR3 length: 13 residues. Germline CDR1 SGHTA, CDR2 FQGNSA. V gave up 6 bases and J gave up 3 bases, with 8 bases separating them.

This clone appeared a few times. V and J are TRBV9 and TRBJ2-1; D remains ambiguous. Germline CDR1 reads SGDLS; CDR2 reads YYNGEE. The germline V and J ends were trimmed by 0 bases and 0 bases, with 7 bases remaining between them. The CDR3 loop spans 15 amino acids. The CDR3 DNA reads TGTGCCAGCAGCGTAGGTACCAACTCCTACAATGAGCAGTTCTTC. Protein: CASSVGTNSYNEQFF. Looking up the rest from reference TRBV9 and TRBJ2-1 gives the full variable domain: DSGVTQTPKHLITATGQRVTLRCSPRSGDLSVYWYQQSLDQGLQFLIQYYNGEERAKGNILERFSAQQFPDLHSELNLSSLELGDSALYFCASSVGTNSYNEQFFGPGTRLTVL.

This clone turned up a few times. The chain recombines TRBV12-1 with TRBJ1-2; the D call of TRBD1 is as the table states it, not checked on the DNA. TRBV12-1 is recorded as a pseudogene. The CDR3 is 15 residues long. As DNA, the CDR3 is TGTGCCAGCAGCTTTGCTCCAGGGCCAAACTATGGCTACACCTTC. The encoded protein is CASSFAPGPNYGYTF.

This clone has a handful of counts. The genes are TRBV11-2 and TRBJ2-4; 7 positions agree with TRBD1. This CDR3 comprises 14 residues. The J segment lost 1 base and the V segment lost 5 bases, leaving 2 bases of the junction unmatched. Germline V lookup: CDR1 SGHAT, CDR2 FQNNGV. The chain's CDR3 is CASSQTGAKNIQYF. CDR3 DNA: TGTGCCAGCAGCCAGACAGGGGCCAAAAACATTCAGTACTTC.

This chain uses TRBV29-1 with TRBJ2-5; no definite D call. Germline V gene data show CDR1 as SQVTM and CDR2 as ANQGSEA. The CDR3 contains 11 residues. V lost 3 bases and J 5 bases, leaving 7 bases between the germline ends. The CDR3 DNA is TGCAGCGTTGAGGTCTCGGAGACCCAGTACTTC. Its translation is CSVEVSETQYF.

V usage is TRBV28 and J usage is TRBJ1-1; a possible D gene is TRBD1 (5 bases). Germline loops: CDR1 MDHEN, CDR2 SYDVKM. The CDR3 is 13 residues long. With 8 bases removed from V and 0 bases from J, the gap between germline ends came to 10 bases. CDR3 region: CASLDSLNTEAFF. As DNA, the CDR3 is TGTGCCAGCCTAGACAGCTTGAACACTGAAGCTTTCTTT.

In this sample, this clone turned up a few times. The rearrangement uses TRBV5-1 and TRBJ2-7; D is uncertain. The ends were cut back, 0 bases at V and 4 bases at J, with 11 bases in the middle. The CDR3 sequence is 14 residues long. Germline V gives CDR1 SGHRS, CDR2 YFSETQ. CDR3 nucleotide sequence: TGCGCCAGCAGCTTGGCCGCGGACCTTTACGAGCAGTACTTC. Amino acids: CASSLAADLYEQYF. Full variable domain (missing parts from reference TRBV5-1 and TRBJ2-7): KAGVTQTPRYLIKTRGQQVTLSCSPISGHRSVSWYQQTPGQGLQFLFEYFSETQRNKGNFPGRFSGRQFSNSRSEMNVSTLELGDSALYLCASSLAADLYEQYFGPGTRLTVT.

This clone has only a few counts. The chain carries TRBV29-1 and TRBJ2-1; D is unresolved. V was cut by 7 bases and J by 4 bases, with 14 bases left in between. This CDR3 has 13 amino acids. CDR1 is SQVTM and CDR2 is ANQGSEA in the germline V gene. The CDR3 DNA is TGCAGCGCTGGCCTCGTGGGATACAATGAGCAGTTCTTC. It specifies CSAGLVGYNEQFF.

The chain recombines TRBV7-2 with TRBJ1-4; D gene unclear. CDR1 SGHTA and CDR2 FQGNSA come from the germline V gene. The CDR3 length is 14 residues. Deletions cut 1 base from V and 8 bases from J, with 11 bases between. The CDR3 DNA is TGTGCCAGCAGCTTAGAGGGTAGTCAGGAAAAACTGTTTTTT. It codes for CASSLEGSQEKLFF.

This chain connects TRBV5-1 to TRBJ2-6; the D is unclear. There are 13 residues in the CDR3. V gave up 3 bases and J gave up 4 bases, with 5 bases separating them. Germline V CDR1 and CDR2: SGHRS, YFSETQ. Written as DNA, the CDR3 is TGCGCCAGCAGCTCCCTCGGGGCCAACGTCCTGACTTTC. Its translation is CASSSLGANVLTF.

The sample holds a few counts of this clone. CDR3 in DNA: TGCGCCAGCAGCCAAGGATCTTCCGTTAACACCGGGGAGCTGTTTTTT. Amino acid sequence: CASSQGSSVNTGELFF. The chain uses TRBV5-1 and TRBJ2-2; D call uncertain. The CDR3 has 16 amino acids. Germline CDR1 is SGHRS and CDR2 is YFSETQ. Trimming shortened V by 4 bases and J by 2 bases, and 15 bases separated the two germline ends.

In this sample, this clone turned up a few times. The genes are TRBV27 and TRBJ1-1; 7 bases agree with TRBD1. The J segment lost 6 bases and the V segment lost 6 bases, leaving 7 bases of the junction unmatched. CDR1 and CDR2 (germline): MNHEY, SMNVEV (reference sequence). The CDR3 totals 13 residues. The CDR3 loop reads CASRTGRAPEAFF. As DNA, the CDR3 is TGTGCCAGCAGGACAGGGAGGGCTCCTGAAGCTTTCTTT.

The sample holds many counts of this clone. V gene TRBV10-3 combines with J gene TRBJ1-3, with TRBD1 matching over 8 bases. V shed 4 bases and J 4 bases; nucleotides not matched to a gene: 6. Germline CDR1 reads ENHRY; CDR2 reads SYGVKD. CDR3 length: 15 amino acids. CDR3 region: CAISGTGTAGNTIYF. The CDR3 nucleotides are TGTGCCATCAGTGGGACAGGGACGGCGGGAAACACCATATATTTT.

The genes are TRBV29-1 and TRBJ1-5, with 8 bases aligning to TRBD1. The CDR3 contains 14 residues. V lost 4 bases to trimming and J lost 2 bases; unmatched junction nucleotides: 4. Germline values: CDR1 SQVTM, CDR2 ANQGSEA. CDR3 loop: CSVAGGAGNQPQHF. In nucleotides, the CDR3 is TGCAGCGTTGCAGGGGGCGCCGGCAATCAGCCCCAGCATTTT. Filled out from reference TRBV29-1 and TRBJ1-5, the complete variable domain reads SAVISQKPSRDICQRGTSLTIQCQVDSQVTMMFWYRQQPGQSLTLIATANQGSEATYESGFVIDKFPISRPNLTFSTLTVSNMSPEDSSIYLCSVAGGAGNQPQHFGDGTRLSIL.

The chain employs TRBV28 and TRBJ2-7, with D possibly TRBD1 on 5 matching bases. Germline V gene lookup returns CDR1 MDHEN and CDR2 SYDVKM. V lost 6 bases to trimming and J lost 0 bases, with 18 bases between them. The CDR3 has 16 residues. The CDR3 DNA is TGTGCCAGCAGCTTTTCGACAGACTTCATCTCCTACGAGCAGTACTTC. Amino acid sequence: CASSFSTDFISYEQYF. Full variable domain (missing parts from reference TRBV28 and TRBJ2-7): DVKVTQSSRYLVKRTGEKVFLECVQDMDHENMFWYRQDPGLGLRLIYFSYDVKMKEKGDIPEGYSVSREKKERFSLILESASTNQTSMYLCASSFSTDFISYEQYFGPGTRLTVT.

Concerning this clone: The identical CDR3 is also encoded by other nucleotide sequences in the sample. The rearrangement joins TRBV5-1 to TRBJ2-1, with 12 bases fitting TRBD2. Unmatched junction bases numbered 1, after V lost 2 bases and J lost 4 bases. The CDR3 spans 15 residues. In germline, CDR1 is SGHRS, CDR2 YFSETQ. CDR3 bases: TGCGCCAGCAGCTTACTAGCGGGGGGATACAATGAGCAGTTCTTC. It translates to CASSLLAGGYNEQFF.

This clone was seen more than once but under ten times. The J gene is TRBJ2-5, the V gene TRBV6-5, with D possibly TRBD1 on 6 matching bases. CDR3 size: 14 residues. The V end lost 5 bases, the J end lost 6 bases, and 16 bases lay between the germline ends. The germline V gene encodes CDR1 MNHEY and CDR2 SVGAGI. Written as DNA, the CDR3 is TGTGCCAGCAGTCGTACAGGGTCCGGGAAGACCCAGTACTTC. Protein product: CASSRTGSGKTQYF.

The chain carries TRBV6-1 and TRBJ2-6; perhaps D is TRBD1 or TRBD2 (5 bases each). This CDR3 comprises 16 residues. Germline V CDR1 and CDR2: MNHNS, SASEGT. V was trimmed by 3 bases and J by 4 bases, leaving 13 bases between them. The CDR3 reads CASSDPAGAGANVLTF. The CDR3 DNA follows: TGTGCCAGCAGTGACCCGGCCGGGGCCGGGGCCAACGTCCTGACTTTC.

This clone appeared a few times. The chain is built from TRBV18 and TRBJ1-4; D not resolved. Trimming left V 3 bases short and J 7 bases short, with 9 bases between. The germline V gene encodes CDR1 KGHSH and CDR2 LQKENI. This CDR3 contains 13 residues. As DNA, the CDR3 is TGTGCCAGCTCACCGGGGTTTCGTGAAAAACTGTTTTTT. Protein sequence: CASSPGFREKLFF.

In DNA, the CDR3 is TGTGCCAGCAGCTTGGCAGAGGACAGGGGCTACGAGCAGTACTTC. It yields the protein CASSLAEDRGYEQYF. V and J are TRBV5-4 and TRBJ2-7; 9 bases are a match to TRBD1. Per the germline V gene, CDR1 is SGHNT and CDR2 is YYREEE (reference sequence). V was pared by 0 bases and J by 3 bases, with 4 bases of the junction left unmatched. The CDR3 runs to 15 residues.

This clone was found a few times. The chain has TRBV7-2 and TRBJ2-3, with D uncertain. Trimming cost V 5 bases and J 4 bases, with 10 bases left between them. This CDR3 spans 13 amino acids. Germline values: CDR1 SGHTA, CDR2 FQGNSA. The DNA of the CDR3 is TGTGCCAGCAGCCTAAGAACCGCAGATACGCAGTATTTT. Its translation is CASSLRTADTQYF. Full variable domain (rest looked up from reference TRBV7-2 and TRBJ2-3): GAGVSQSPSNKVTEKGKDVELRCDPISGHTALYWYRQSLGQGLEFLIYFQGNSAPDKSGLPSDRFSAERTGGSVSTLTIQRTQQEDSAVYLCASSLRTADTQYFGPGTRLTVL.

The chain is built from TRBV9 and TRBJ2-7, with 7 bases aligning to TRBD2. In germline, CDR1 is SGDLS, CDR2 YYNGEE. The CDR3 has 15 residues. The trim removed 0 bases at V and 2 bases at J, leaving 5 bases unmatched. The CDR3 region is CASSVGSGATYEQYF. For the CDR3, the DNA is TGTGCCAGCAGCGTAGGCAGCGGGGCAACCTACGAGCAGTACTTC. The full variable domain, its missing parts supplied by reference TRBV9 and TRBJ2-7, is DSGVTQTPKHLITATGQRVTLRCSPRSGDLSVYWYQQSLDQGLQFLIQYYNGEERAKGNILERFSAQQFPDLHSELNLSSLELGDSALYFCASSVGSGATYEQYFGPGTRLTVT.